The clone carrying this TCR beta chain came up once. The antigen remains unidentified. Among the donors, all were healthy bone marrow donors. Vbeta (60) and Jbeta (13) primers were used in the PCR. This table comes from immunoSEQ multiplex PCR, and its TCRdb copy is limited to in-frame clones, with some not included. The sample has 200,000 to 250,000 clones, 70% to 85% seen once. The record originates from a study of cytomegalovirus exposure and HLA in healthy donors. Study-level findings and limits: The Asian-associated ancestry cluster reportedly had fewer N-insertions than the roughly 720-donor mean in a later analysis.

The CDR3 runs 12 residues. V shed 6 bases and J shed 6 bases, with 14 bases lying between them. From germline, CDR1 is SQVTM and CDR2 ANQGSEA. V gene TRBV29-1 combines with J gene TRBJ1-1; D is perhaps TRBD1 (5 bases). The sample was PBMCs. The sequence was obtained from a woman aged 40 to 55 in good health and CMV-seronegative. DNA for the CDR3: TGCAGCGTCCTCCAGGGCCCCCCTGAAGCTTTCTTT. It is translated as CSVLQGPPEAFF.